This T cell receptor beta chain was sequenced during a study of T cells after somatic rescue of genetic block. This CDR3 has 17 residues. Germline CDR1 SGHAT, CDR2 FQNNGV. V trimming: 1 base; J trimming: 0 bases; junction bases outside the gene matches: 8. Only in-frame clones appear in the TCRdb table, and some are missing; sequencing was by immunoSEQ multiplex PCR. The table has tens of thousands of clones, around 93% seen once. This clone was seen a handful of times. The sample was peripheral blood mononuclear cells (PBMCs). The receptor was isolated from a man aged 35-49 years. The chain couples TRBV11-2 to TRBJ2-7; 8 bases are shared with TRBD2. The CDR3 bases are TGTGCCAGCAGCTTAGGGTTTGGTCTAGCGGGCTCCTACGAGCAGTACTTC. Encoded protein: CASSLGFGLAGSYEQYF. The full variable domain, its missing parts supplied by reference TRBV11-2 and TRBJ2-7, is EAGVAQSPRYKIIEKRQSVAFWCNPISGHATLYWYQQILGQGPKLLIQFQNNGVVDDSQLPKDRFSAERLKGVDSTLKIQPAKLEDSAVYLCASSLGFGLAGSYEQYFGPGTRLTVT.